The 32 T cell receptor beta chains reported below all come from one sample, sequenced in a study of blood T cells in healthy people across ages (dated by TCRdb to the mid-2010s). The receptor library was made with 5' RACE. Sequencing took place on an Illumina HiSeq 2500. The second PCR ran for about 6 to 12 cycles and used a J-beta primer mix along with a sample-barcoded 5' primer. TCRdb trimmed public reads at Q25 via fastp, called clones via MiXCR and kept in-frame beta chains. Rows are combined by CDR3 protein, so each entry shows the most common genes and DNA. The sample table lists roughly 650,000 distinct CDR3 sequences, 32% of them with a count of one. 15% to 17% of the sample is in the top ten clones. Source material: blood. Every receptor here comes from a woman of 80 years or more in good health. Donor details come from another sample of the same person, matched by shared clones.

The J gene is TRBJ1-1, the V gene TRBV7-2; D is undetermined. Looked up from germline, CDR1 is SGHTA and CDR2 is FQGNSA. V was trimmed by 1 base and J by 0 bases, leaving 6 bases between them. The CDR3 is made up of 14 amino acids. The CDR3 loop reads CASSLELVNTEAFF. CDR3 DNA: TGTGCCAGCAGCTTAGAGCTAGTGAACACTGAAGCTTTCTTT.

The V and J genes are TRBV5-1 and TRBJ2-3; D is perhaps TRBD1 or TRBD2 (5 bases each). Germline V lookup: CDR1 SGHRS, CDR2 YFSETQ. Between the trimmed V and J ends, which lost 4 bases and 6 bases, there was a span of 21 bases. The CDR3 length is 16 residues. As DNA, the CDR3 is TGCGCCAGCAGCCCGCAGGGTCCGGGGATAAGTGATACGCAGTATTTT. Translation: CASSPQGPGISDTQYF. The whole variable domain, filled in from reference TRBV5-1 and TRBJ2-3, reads KAGVTQTPRYLIKTRGQQVTLSCSPISGHRSVSWYQQTPGQGLQFLFEYFSETQRNKGNFPGRFSGRQFSNSRSEMNVSTLELGDSALYLCASSPQGPGISDTQYFGPGTRLTVL.

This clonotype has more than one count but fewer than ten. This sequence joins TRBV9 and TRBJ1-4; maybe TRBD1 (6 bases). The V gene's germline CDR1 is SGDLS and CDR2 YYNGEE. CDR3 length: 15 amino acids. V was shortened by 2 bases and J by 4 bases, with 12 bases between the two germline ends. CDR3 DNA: TGTGCCAGCAGCGTCGGTCGCAGGGGTAATGAAAAACTGTTTTTT. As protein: CASSVGRRGNEKLFF.

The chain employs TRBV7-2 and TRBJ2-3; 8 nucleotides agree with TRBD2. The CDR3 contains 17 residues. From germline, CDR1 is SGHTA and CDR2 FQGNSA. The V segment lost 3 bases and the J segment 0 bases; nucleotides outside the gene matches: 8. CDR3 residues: CASSFSGGGYSTDTQYF. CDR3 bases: TGTGCCAGCAGCTTCTCAGGCGGGGGGTACAGCACAGATACGCAGTATTTT.

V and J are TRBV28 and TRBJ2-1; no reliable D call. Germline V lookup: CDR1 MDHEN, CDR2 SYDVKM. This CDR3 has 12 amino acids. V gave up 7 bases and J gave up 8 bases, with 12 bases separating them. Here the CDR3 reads CASIGSPHEQFF. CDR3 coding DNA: TGTGCCAGCATCGGGTCCCCCCATGAGCAGTTCTTC. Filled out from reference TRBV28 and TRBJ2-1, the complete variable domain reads DVKVTQSSRYLVKRTGEKVFLECVQDMDHENMFWYRQDPGLGLRLIYFSYDVKMKEKGDIPEGYSVSREKKERFSLILESASTNQTSMYLCASIGSPHEQFFGPGTRLTVL.

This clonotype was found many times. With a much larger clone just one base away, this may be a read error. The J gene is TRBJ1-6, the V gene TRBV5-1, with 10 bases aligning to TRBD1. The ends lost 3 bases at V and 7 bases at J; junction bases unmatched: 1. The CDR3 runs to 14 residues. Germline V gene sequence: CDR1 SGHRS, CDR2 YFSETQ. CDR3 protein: CASSWDRGNSPLHF. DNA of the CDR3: TGCGCCAGCAGCTGGGACAGGGGAAATTCACCCCTCCACTTT.

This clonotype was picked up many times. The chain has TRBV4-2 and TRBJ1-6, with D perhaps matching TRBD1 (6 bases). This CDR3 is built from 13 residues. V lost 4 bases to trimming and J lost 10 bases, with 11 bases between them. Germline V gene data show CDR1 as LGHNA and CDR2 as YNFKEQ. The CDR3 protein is CASSPGQKSPLHF. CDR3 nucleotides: TGTGCCAGCAGCCCGGGACAAAAATCACCCCTCCACTTT.

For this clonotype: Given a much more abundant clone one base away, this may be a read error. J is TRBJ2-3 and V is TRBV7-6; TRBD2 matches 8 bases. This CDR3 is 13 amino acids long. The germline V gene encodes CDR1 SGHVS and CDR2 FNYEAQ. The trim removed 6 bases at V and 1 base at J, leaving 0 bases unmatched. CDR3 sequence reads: CASRLAGTDTQYF. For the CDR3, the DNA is TGTGCCAGCAGACTAGCGGGCACAGATACGCAGTATTTT. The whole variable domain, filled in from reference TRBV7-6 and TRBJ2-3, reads GAGVSQSPRYKVTKRGQDVALRCDPISGHVSLYWYRQALGQGPEFLTYFNYEAQQDKSGLPNDRFSAERPEGSISTLTIQRTEQRDSAMYRCASRLAGTDTQYFGPGTRLTVL.

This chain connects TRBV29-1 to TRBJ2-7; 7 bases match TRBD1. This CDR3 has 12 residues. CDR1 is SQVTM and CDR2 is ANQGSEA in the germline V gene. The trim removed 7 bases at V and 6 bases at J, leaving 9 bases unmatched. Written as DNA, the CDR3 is TGCAGCGCAGAGGGGGCCCCGGGCGAGCAGTACTTC. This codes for CSAEGAPGEQYF.

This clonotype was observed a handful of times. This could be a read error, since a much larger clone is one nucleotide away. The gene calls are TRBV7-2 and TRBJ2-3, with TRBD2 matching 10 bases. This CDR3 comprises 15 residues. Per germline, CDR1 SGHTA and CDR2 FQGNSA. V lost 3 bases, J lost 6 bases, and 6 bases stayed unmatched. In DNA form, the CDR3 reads TGTGCCAGCAGCTTTGCTAGCGGGGGATGGGATACGCAGTATTTT. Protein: CASSFASGGWDTQYF.

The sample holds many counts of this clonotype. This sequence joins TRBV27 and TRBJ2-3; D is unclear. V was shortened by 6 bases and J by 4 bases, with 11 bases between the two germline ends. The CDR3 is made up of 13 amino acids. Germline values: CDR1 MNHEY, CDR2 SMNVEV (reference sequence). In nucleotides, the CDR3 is TGTGCCAGCAGGGGCTGGGCTTCAGATACGCAGTATTTT. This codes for CASRGWASDTQYF.

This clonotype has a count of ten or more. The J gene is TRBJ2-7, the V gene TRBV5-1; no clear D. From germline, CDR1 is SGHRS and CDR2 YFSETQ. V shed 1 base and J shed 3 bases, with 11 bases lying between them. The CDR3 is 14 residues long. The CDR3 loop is CASSLNQVNYEQYF. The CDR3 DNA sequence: TGCGCCAGCAGCTTGAACCAGGTTAACTACGAGCAGTACTTC.

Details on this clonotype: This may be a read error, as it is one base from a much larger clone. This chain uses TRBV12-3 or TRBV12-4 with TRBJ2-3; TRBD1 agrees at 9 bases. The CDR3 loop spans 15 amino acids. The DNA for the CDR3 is TGTGCCAGCAGTCTACGGACAGGGGCCACAGATATGCAGTATTTT. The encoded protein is CASSLRTGATDMQYF.

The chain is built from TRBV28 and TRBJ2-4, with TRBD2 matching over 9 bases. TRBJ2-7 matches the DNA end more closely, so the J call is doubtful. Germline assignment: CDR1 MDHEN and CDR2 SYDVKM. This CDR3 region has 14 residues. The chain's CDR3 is CASSSTGTSREQYF. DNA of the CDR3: TGTGCCAGCAGTTCCACCGGGACTAGCCGCGAGCAGTACTTC.

CDR3 nucleotides: TGCGCCAGCAGCCAAGATTGGCCCAGGGAGGAACAGTTCTTC. Amino acids: CASSQDWPREEQFF. The rearrangement links TRBV4-1 to TRBJ2-1; possibly TRBD2 for D (6 bases). The CDR3 is made up of 14 amino acids. Per germline, CDR1 MGHRA and CDR2 YSYEKL. V dropped 0 bases and J dropped 13 bases, with 16 bases sitting between them.

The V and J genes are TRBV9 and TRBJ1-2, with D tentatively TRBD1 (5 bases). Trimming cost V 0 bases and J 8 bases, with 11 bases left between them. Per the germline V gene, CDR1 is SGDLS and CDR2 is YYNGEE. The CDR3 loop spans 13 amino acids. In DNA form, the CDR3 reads TGTGCCAGCAGCGTAGGGGAGGGGTTGGGCTACACCTTC. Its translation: CASSVGEGLGYTF. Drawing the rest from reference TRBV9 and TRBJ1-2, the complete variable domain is DSGVTQTPKHLITATGQRVTLRCSPRSGDLSVYWYQQSLDQGLQFLIQYYNGEERAKGNILERFSAQQFPDLHSELNLSSLELGDSALYFCASSVGEGLGYTFGSGTRLTVV.

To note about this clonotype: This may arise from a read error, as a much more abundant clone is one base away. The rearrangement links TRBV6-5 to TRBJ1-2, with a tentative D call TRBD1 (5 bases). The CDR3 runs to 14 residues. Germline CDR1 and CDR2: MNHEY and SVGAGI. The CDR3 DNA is TGTGCCAGCAGCTTACGGGGCTCTAACTGTGGCTACACCTTC. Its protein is CASSLRGSNCGYTF.

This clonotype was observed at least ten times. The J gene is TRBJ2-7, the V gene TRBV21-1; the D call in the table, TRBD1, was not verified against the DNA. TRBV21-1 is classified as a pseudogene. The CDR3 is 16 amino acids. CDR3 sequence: CASSDRDRGPAYEQYF. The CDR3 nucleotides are TGTGCCAGCAGCGACCGGGACAGGGGTCCCGCCTACGAGCAGTACTTC.

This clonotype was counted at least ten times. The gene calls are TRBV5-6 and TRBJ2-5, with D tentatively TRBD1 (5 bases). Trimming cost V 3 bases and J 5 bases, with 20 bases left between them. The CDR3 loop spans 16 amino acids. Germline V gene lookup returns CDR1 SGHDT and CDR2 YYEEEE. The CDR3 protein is CASSSSRSLAGETQYF. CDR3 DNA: TGTGCCAGCAGCTCCAGTAGGTCTCTCGCAGGGGAGACCCAGTACTTC.

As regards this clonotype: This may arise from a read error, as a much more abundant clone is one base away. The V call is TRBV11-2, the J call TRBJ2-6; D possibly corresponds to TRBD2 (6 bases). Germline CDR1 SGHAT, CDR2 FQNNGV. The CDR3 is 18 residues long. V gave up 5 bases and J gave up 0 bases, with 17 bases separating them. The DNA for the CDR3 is TGTGCCAGCAGCCCGGGGTTGGGACTGCACTCTGGGGCCAACGTCCTGACTTTC. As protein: CASSPGLGLHSGANVLTF.

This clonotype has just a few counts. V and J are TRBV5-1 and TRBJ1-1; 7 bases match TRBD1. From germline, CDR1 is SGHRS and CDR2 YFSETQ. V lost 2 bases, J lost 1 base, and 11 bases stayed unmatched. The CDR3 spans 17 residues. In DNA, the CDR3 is TGCGCCAGCAGCTTTTTTACCACCGGACAGGCGAACACTGAAGCTTTCTTT. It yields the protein CASSFFTTGQANTEAFF.

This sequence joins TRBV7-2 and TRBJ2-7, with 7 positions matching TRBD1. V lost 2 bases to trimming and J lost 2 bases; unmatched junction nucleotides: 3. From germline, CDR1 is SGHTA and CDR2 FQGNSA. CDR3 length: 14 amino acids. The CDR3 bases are TGTGCCAGCAGCTTACAGGGGGTCACCTACGAGCAGTACTTC. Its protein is CASSLQGVTYEQYF.

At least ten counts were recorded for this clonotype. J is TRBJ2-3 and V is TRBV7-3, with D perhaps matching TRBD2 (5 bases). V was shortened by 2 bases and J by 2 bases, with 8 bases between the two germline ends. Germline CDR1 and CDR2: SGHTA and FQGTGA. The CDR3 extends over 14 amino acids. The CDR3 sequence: CASSLPGVTDTQYF. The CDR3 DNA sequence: TGTGCCAGCAGCTTACCCGGGGTCACAGATACGCAGTATTTT.

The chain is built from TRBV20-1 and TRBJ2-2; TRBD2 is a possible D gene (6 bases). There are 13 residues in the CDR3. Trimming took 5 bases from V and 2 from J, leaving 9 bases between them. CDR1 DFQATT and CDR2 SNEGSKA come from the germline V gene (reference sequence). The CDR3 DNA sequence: TGCAGTGCTGCGGGACTTAACACCGGGGAGCTGTTTTTT. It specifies CSAAGLNTGELFF.

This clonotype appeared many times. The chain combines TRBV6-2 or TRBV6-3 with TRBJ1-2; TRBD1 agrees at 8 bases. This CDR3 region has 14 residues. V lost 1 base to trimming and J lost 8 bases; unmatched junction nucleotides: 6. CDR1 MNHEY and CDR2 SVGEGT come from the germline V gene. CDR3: CASSYYPGQGGYTF. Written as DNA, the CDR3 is TGTGCCAGCAGTTACTATCCTGGACAGGGAGGCTACACCTTC.

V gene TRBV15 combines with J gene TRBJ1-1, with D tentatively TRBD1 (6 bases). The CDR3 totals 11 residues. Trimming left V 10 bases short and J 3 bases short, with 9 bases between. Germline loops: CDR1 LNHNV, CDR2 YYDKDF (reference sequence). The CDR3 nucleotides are TGTGCCAGTCGGGGGCACACTGAAGCTTTCTTT. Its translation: CASRGHTEAFF.

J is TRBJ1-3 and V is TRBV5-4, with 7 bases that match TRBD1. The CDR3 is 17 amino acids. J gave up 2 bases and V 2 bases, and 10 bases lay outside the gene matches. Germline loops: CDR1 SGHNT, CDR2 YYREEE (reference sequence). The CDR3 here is CASSFGLQGIAGNTIYF. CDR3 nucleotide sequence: TGTGCCAGCAGCTTTGGCCTACAGGGGATAGCTGGAAACACCATATATTTT.

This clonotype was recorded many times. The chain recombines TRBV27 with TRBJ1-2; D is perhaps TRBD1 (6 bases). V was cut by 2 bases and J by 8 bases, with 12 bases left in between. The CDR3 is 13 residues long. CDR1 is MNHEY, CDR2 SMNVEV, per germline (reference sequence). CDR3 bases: TGTGCCAGCAGTTTACGGGGGGCGCGCGGCTACACCTTC. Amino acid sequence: CASSLRGARGYTF.

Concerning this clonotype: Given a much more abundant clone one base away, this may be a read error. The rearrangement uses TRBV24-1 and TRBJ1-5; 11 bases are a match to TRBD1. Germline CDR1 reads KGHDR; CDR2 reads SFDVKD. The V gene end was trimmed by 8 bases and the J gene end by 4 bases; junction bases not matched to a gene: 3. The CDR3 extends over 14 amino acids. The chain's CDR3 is CATNGDRGNQPQHF. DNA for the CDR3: TGTGCCACCAATGGGGACAGGGGGAATCAGCCCCAGCATTTT.

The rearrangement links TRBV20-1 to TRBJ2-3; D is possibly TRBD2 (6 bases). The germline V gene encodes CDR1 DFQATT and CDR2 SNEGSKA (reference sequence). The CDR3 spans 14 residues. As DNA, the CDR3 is TGCAGCTCTGGCGAACGGGGGAAGGCAGATACGCAGTATTTT. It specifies CSSGERGKADTQYF.

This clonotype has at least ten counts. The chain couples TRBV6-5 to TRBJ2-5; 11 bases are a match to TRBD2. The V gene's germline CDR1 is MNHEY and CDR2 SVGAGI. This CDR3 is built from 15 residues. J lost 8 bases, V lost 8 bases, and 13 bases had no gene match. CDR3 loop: CASRGRILAGVTQYF. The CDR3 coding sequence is TGTGCCAGCCGGGGAAGGATACTAGCGGGGGTTACCCAGTACTTC.

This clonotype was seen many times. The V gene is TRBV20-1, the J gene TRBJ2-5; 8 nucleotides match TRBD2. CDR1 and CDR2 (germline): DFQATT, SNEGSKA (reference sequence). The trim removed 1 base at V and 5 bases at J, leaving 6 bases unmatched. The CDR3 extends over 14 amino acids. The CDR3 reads CSARVSGGSETQYF. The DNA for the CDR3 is TGCAGTGCTAGAGTGAGCGGGGGTAGTGAGACCCAGTACTTC.